The entry that follows covers one T cell receptor (beta chain) sequence. The antigen it binds to is not known. Base qualities are missing; no much larger clone stands one base away. Peripheral blood CD8+ and CD4+ T cells from healthy donors, Susac syndrome patients and multiple sclerosis patients were profiled by high-throughput TCR beta sequencing. Recently defined diagnostic criteria for definite or probable disease were met by the Susac syndrome patients. Bulk CD8+ and CD4+ T cells were purified by magnetic negative isolation, while CD8+ TEMRA cells were enriched using FACS. Blood was collected in EDTA tubes and processed within 24 hours, with PBMCs isolated through density gradient centrifugation. PBMCs destined for TCR sequencing were cryopreserved in liquid nitrogen and later thawed in a 37 °C water bath. Purity of sorted or isolated CD4+, CD8+ and CD8+ TEMRA cells was at least 90%. RNA was extracted using the RNeasy kit, and roughly 0.45 to 1 microgram was reverse transcribed with random hexamers. The immunoSEQ multiplex PCR assay, which covers 54 Vbeta and 13 Jbeta segments, was used to amplify TCR beta CDR3 regions. PCR amplification bias was corrected by using a synthetic template baseline for primer optimization and computational correction. On the study's bioinformatics: Reads were annotated to V, D and J genes per IMGT and analyzed with immunoSEQ Analyzer, keeping only productive sequences. Clonality was calculated as one minus the Shannon entropy normalized by log2 of the number of productive unique sequences. Public and private clones were assessed among the 100 most prevalent clones of each patient and control. A clone was defined as Susac-specific if it was absent from the healthy and MS cohorts, from roughly 980 published viral clones and from other ImmuneACCESS disease sequences. Through fastp at Q25 and MiXCR, TCRdb rebuilt clones from the public reads, retaining in-frame beta chains. One record per CDR3 amino acid sequence lists the most common genes and DNA. V and J calls and clone size were set by TCRdb, not the authors. This sample holds around 230,000 distinct CDR3 sequences; 90% to 96% were observed only once. The ten biggest clones cover 0.095% to 0.12% of the sample.

This sample is drawn from a study of CD8 T cells in Susac syndrome (dated by TCRdb to between 2018 and 2021). Concerning the study at large: Among the Susac syndrome patients who were sequenced, clinically active disease was present in over 5 and clinical remission was observed in roughly 8. At blood withdrawal, Susac syndrome patients were either therapy-naive, taking corticosteroids (in some cases with IVIg as well), or taking IVIg alone. Repertoire sequencing was used to test whether CD8+ T cell activation and differentiation in Susac syndrome was antigen driven. The investigation overall reported the following: No clonal expansion was detected in the CD4+ T cell repertoire of Susac syndrome patients. The study acknowledged that relatively few individuals were included in the TCR sequencing and HLA analysis.

After removal of 4 bases from V and 0 bases from J, the junction retains 6 bases not matched to a gene. The germline V gene encodes CDR1 ENHRY and CDR2 SYGVKD. Reading from cysteine to phenylalanine, the CDR3 counts 15 amino acids. Only CDR3 DNA remains: 45 bases, in frame from the first base. The rearrangement joined TRBV10-3 to TRBJ2-7; TRBD1 agrees with 7 junctional bases. The TCR was taken from a human donor with Susac syndrome. Sequencing input: CD4+ T cells from PBMCs. The DNA sequence is TGTGCCATCAGTGGATCGACAGGGATCTCCTACGAGCAGTACTTC. It specifies CAISGSTGISYEQYF.